This TCR beta chain was observed in a study of cytomegalovirus exposure and HLA in healthy donors. Overall study context: Among the 398 donors who were genotyped, roughly 85% fell in the genetic ancestry cluster that is associated with self-reported Caucasian donors. Study findings and constraints: Earlier analysis looked at TCR beta V segments, and most were productive about 87% or about 30% of the time.

As concerns this clone: As yet, its antigen is unknown.

The PCR contained 60 Vbeta and 13 Jbeta primers. Produced via immunoSEQ multiplex PCR; TCRdb's table is partial and in-frame only. The sample gives about 200,000 clones, just over 75% of which show up once; 0.63% is in the top ten. V lost 5 bases, J lost 2 bases, and 12 bases lay in between. CDR3 length: 14 amino acids. Germline values: CDR1 SGHNT, CDR2 YENEEA. The sample consisted of PBMCs. The chain links TRBV11-3 to TRBJ2-5; D perhaps matches TRBD2 (7 bases). The TCR was taken from a man between 18 and 29 years old in good health and CMV-seronegative. This chain's CDR3 is CASSRRGGQETQYF. As DNA, the CDR3 is TGTGCCAGCAGCCGGAGGGGGGGGCAAGAGACCCAGTACTTC.